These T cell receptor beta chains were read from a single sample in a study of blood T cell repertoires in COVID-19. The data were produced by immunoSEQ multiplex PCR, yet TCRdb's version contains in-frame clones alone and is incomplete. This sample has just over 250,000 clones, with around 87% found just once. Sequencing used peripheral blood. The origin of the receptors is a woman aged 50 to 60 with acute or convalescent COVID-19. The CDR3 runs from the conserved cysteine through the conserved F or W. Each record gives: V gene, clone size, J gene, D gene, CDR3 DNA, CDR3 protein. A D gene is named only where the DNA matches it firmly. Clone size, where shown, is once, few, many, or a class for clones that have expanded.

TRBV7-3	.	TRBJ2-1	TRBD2	TGTGCCAGCAGTAGGAATCGACTAGCGGGCGATGAGCAGTTCTTC	CASSRNRLAGDEQFF
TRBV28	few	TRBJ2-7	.	TGTGCCAGTAAGGGGGTTTCCTACGAGCAGTACTTC	CASKGVSYEQYF
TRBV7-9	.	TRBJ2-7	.	TGTGCCAGCAGCTTAATGGCGGAGAGGGCCTACGAGCAGTACTTC	CASSLMAERAYEQYF
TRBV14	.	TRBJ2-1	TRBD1	TGTGCCAGCAGCCAAGCTCGGGGGACAGGGTGGAATGAGCAGTTCTTC	CASSQARGTGWNEQFF
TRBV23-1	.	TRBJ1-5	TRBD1	TGCGCCAGCAGACAGGGGAGCAATCAGCCCCAGCATTTT	CASRQGSNQPQHF
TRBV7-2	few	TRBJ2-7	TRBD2	TGTGCCAGCAGCTCAGACGGACTAGCGGGGGGCTACGAGCAGTACTTC	CASSSDGLAGGYEQYF
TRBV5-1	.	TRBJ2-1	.	TGCGCCAGCAGATATGCCGGGTTACAGGGTACAAATGAGCAGTTCTTC	CASRYAGLQGTNEQFF
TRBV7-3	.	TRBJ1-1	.	TGTGCCAGCAGCTTCTCCGGGAGCGGTGGCACTGAAGCTTTCTTT	CASSFSGSGGTEAFF
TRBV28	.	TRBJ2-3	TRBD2	TGTGCGAGTGGACTAGCGGGAGATACGCAGTATTTT	CASGLAGDTQYF
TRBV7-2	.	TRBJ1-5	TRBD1	TGTGCCAGCAGCTTATATCGGGCAGGGGGGCAGCCCCAGCATTTT	CASSLYRAGGQPQHF
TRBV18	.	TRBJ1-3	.	TGTGCCAGCTCACCCGGGGCTGGAAACACCATATATTTT	CASSPGAGNTIYF
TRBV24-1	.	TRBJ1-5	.	TGTGCCACCAGTGAACCAGGGCCGGGGGGCAGGGATCAGCCCCAGCATTTT	CATSEPGPGGRDQPQHF
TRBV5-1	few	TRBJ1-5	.	TGCGCCAGCAGCCCAGGGGACTATAGCAATCAGCCCCAGCATTTT	CASSPGDYSNQPQHF
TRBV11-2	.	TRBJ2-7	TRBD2	TGTGCCAGCAAGGTGGGGACTAGCGGGAGCTACGAGCAGTACTTC	CASKVGTSGSYEQYF
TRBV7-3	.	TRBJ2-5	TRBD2	TGTGCCAGCAGCCTAAGCGGGAGGGGAGAGACCCAGTACTTC	CASSLSGRGETQYF
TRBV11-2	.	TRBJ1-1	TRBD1	TGTGCCAGCAGCCCCCGGTTGACGTTACAGGGGGCGAACACTGAAGCTTTCTTT	CASSPRLTLQGANTEAFF
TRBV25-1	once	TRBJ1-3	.	TGTGCCAGCAGTGACACAGGGAGCTCTGGAAACACCATATATTTT	CASSDTGSSGNTIYF
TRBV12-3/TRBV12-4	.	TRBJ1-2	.	TGTGCCAGCAGTTTACACACTAACTATGGCTACACCTTC	CASSLHTNYGYTF
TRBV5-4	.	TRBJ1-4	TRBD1	TGTGCCAGCAGCAATCCGGGACAGGGTTTTAATGAAAAACTGTTTTTT	CASSNPGQGFNEKLFF
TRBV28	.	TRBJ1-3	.	TGTGCCAGCAGCTTACCGGGGGTAAACTCTGGAAACACCATATATTTT	CASSLPGVNSGNTIYF
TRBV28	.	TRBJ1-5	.	TGTGCCAGCAGTTCAGGGTTCAATCAGCCCCAGCATTTT	CASSSGFNQPQHF
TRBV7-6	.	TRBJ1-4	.	TGTGCCAGCAGCGCGGGATCGAGGGCTAATGAAAAACTGTTTTTT	CASSAGSRANEKLFF
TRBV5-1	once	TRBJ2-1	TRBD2	TGCGCCAGCAGCTTGAGTGGACTAGCGGGAGGGCCCAACAATGAGCAGTTCTTC	CASSLSGLAGGPNNEQFF
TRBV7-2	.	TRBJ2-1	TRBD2	TGTGCCAGCAGCTTTCGCGATCCGGGACTAGCGAACTGGAACAATGAGCAGTTCTTC	CASSFRDPGLANWNNEQFF
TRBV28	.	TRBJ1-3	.	TGTGCCAGCAGTTTAGACAGGTACTCTGGAAACACCATATATTTT	CASSLDRYSGNTIYF
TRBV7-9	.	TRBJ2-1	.	TGTGCCAGCAGCTTGTCCCATAATGAGCAGTTCTTC	CASSLSHNEQFF
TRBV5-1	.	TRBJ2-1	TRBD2	TGCGCCAGCAGCTTGTCAGCACTAGCGTGGGGGAATGAGCAGTTCTTC	CASSLSALAWGNEQFF
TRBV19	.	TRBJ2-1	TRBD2	TGTGCCAGTAGTTCCCCGGGTGCTAGCGGATACAATGAGCAGTTCTTC	CASSSPGASGYNEQFF
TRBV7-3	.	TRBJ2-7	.	TGTGCCAGCAGCTTGGTAGGGGGTATTAGCGCAGGCGAGCAGTACTTC	CASSLVGGISAGEQYF
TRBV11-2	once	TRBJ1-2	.	TGTGCCAGCAGCTTAGGGAATGCAGGGGTCCCCTATGGCTACACCTTC	CASSLGNAGVPYGYTF
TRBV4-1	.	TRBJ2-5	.	TGCGCCAGCAGCCAAGATACTCGGGGGGCCTGGGAGACCCAGTACTTC	CASSQDTRGAWETQYF
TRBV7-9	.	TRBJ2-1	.	TGTGCCAGCAGCTTAGGAGCGGCCCTAGCCAATGAGCAGTTCTTC	CASSLGAALANEQFF
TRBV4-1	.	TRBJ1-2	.	TGCGCCAGCAGCCAACAGACAGGACCTAACTATGGCTACACCTTC	CASSQQTGPNYGYTF
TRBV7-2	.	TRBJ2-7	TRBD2	TGTGCCAGCTCTGGGACTAGCGGCTACGAGCAGTACTTC	CASSGTSGYEQYF
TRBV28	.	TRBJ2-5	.	TGTGCCAGCAATCTGGTGGCGGCCCGTGGGGCGGGGGAGACCCAGTACTTC	CASNLVAARGAGETQYF
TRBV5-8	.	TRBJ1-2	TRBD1	TGTGCCAGCAGTCGACTACAGGGGGCGAACTATGGCTACACCTTC	CASSRLQGANYGYTF
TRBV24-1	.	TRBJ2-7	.	TGTGCCACCAGTGGGGTGGGGAGCTCCTACGAGCAGTACTTC	CATSGVGSSYEQYF
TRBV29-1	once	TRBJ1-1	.	TGCAGCGTTGAAGATCAGGGGACTGAAGCTTTCTTT	CSVEDQGTEAFF
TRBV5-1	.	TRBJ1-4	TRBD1	TGCGCCAGCAGAAACACCGGGACAGGGGGCGTGGAGGGTGAAAAACTGTTTTTT	CASRNTGTGGVEGEKLFF
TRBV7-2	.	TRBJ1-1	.	TGTGCCAGCAGCTTAGTGGGCTCCCGCACCAACACTGAAGCTTTCTTT	CASSLVGSRTNTEAFF
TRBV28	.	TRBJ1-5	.	TGTGCCAGCAGTTTACTTAATCAGCCCCAGCATTTT	CASSLLNQPQHF
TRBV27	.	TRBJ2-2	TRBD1	TGTGCCAGCCACCGGGGGACAGGGTACGATAGCAACACCGGGGAGCTGTTTTTT	CASHRGTGYDSNTGELFF
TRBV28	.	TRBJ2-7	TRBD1	TGTGCCAGCAGAGGACAGGGTCAATCCTACGAGCAGTACTTC	CASRGQGQSYEQYF
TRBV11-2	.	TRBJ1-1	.	TGTGCCAGCAGCCCCGTAATGAACACTGAAGCTTTCTTT	CASSPVMNTEAFF
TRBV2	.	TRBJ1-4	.	TGTGCCAGCATTGAAACCCCAGATTCTAATGAAAAACTGTTTTTT	CASIETPDSNEKLFF
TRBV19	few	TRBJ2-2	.	TGTGCCAGTAATGCGGCGGTATTGAACACCGGGGAGCTGTTTTTT	CASNAAVLNTGELFF
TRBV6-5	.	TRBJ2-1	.	TGTGCCAGCCGGGAATTCTCCTACAATGAGCAGTTCTTC	CASREFSYNEQFF
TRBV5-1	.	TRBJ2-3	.	TGCGCCAGCACAGAGGACTACACCACAGATACGCAGTATTTT	CASTEDYTTDTQYF
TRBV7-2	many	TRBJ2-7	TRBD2	TGTGCCAGCAGCTTAGGGGGTAGCGGGAGCTACTACGAGCAGTACTTC	CASSLGGSGSYYEQYF
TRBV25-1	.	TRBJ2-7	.	TGTGCCAGCAGTGTTGGGACAAACTACGAGCAGTACTTC	CASSVGTNYEQYF
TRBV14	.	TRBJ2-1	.	TGTGCCAGCAGTCTAGGGGGGGCTAGGGAGCAGTTCTTC	CASSLGGAREQFF
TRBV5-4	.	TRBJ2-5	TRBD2	TGTGCCAGCAGCTTGCCCCTAGCGGGAGGAGAGACCCAGTACTTC	CASSLPLAGGETQYF
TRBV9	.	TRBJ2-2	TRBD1	TGTGCCAGCAGCCGGGGACAGAGCACCGGGGAGCTGTTTTTT	CASSRGQSTGELFF
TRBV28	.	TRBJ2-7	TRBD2	TGTGCCACCGAGTTCGGGACTAGAGGGAACGAGCAGTACTTC	CATEFGTRGNEQYF
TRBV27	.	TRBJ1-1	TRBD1	TGTGCCAGCAGTAGGCGAACAGGGGGGGGCACTGAAGCTTTCTTT	CASSRRTGGGTEAFF
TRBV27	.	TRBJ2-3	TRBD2	TGTGCCAGCAGTCCACCGGACGGACTAGCGGGAGATACGCAGTATTTT	CASSPPDGLAGDTQYF
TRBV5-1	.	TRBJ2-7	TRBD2	TGCGCCAGCAGCGAAGTACTAGCGGGAGCCCTTAACGAGCAGTACTTC	CASSEVLAGALNEQYF